A single TCR beta chain is shown here with its context. Its antigen is as yet unknown. This entry belongs to a study of T cell responses to AZD1222 COVID-19 vaccine. Regarding the study as a whole: Donors were largely white British and mainly female; clonal diversity was possibly underestimated.

Germline V gene data show CDR1 as KGHSH and CDR2 as LQKENI. The CDR3 contains 13 residues. V dropped 4 bases and J dropped 2 bases, with 9 bases sitting between them. Measured with immunoSEQ multiplex PCR; TCRdb has only the in-frame clones, and not every one. Here the sample spans 100,000 to 150,000 clones, roughly 88% being singletons. The specimen comprised peripheral blood, sampled on day 0 of AZD1222 vaccination. V and J are TRBV18 and TRBJ2-7; D not resolved. The sequence derives from an adult in good health. This CDR3 reads CASSLGFAYEQYF. DNA of the CDR3: TGTGCCAGCTCACTGGGGTTCGCCTACGAGCAGTACTTC.